This T cell receptor (beta chain) was recorded in a study of control samples from healthy donors and cancer patients. Repertoires were generated with immunoSEQ multiplex PCR, while TCRdb's copy carries only in-frame clones and drops some. This sample has about 75,000 clones, with 94% found just once. Trimming shortened V by 4 bases and J by 4 bases, and 14 bases separated the two germline ends. Germline lookup yields CDR1 SGHNT and CDR2 YYREEE (reference sequence). The CDR3 consists of 14 residues. The gene calls are TRBV5-4 and TRBJ2-5, with TRBD2 as a possible D gene (6 bases). The source of this sequence is a woman aged 40 to 55 in good health. Specimen: blood. The CDR3 bases are TGTGCCAGCAGCCCCTGGGACTCGGCAGAGACCCAGTACTTC. It is translated as CASSPWDSAETQYF.